The clone carrying this T cell receptor beta chain has only one observation. What it binds is not known. A junction end diverges from the germline sequence, so it may reflect a read error. The germline CDR1 and CDR2 sequences are GTSNPN and SVGIG (reference sequence). CDR3 length equals 13 residues. This entry belongs to a study of cytomegalovirus exposure and HLA in healthy donors. The PCR employed 60 Vbeta primers together with 13 Jbeta primers. Assay used: immunoSEQ multiplex PCR; TCRdb lists only in-frame clones, some missing. The sample has 100,000 to 150,000 clones, around four fifths seen once. Study results and limitations: Cytomegalovirus status, reportedly, was diagnosed with high specificity and sensitivity by the classifier. For most TCR beta V segments, an earlier analysis put the productive rate at about 87% or about 30% of the time. Later analysis demonstrated an association between a missense DCLRE1C variant and TCR beta V- and J-gene trimming. Because they were indistinguishable, some V segments, including TRBV6-2 and TRBV6-3, were excluded.

The sequenced sample consisted of PBMCs. The V gene is TRBV30, the J gene TRBJ2-7, with TRBD1 matching 9 bases. The TCR comes from a boy younger than 18 in good health and CMV-seronegative. DNA for the CDR3: TGTGCCTGGAGACCGATGGGACAGGGTGAGCAGTGCTTC. This encodes CAWRPMGQGEQCF.